There are many counts of the clone carrying this T cell receptor (beta chain). The ends were cut back, 0 bases at V and 3 bases at J, with 12 bases in the middle. The germline V gene encodes CDR1 SGHVS and CDR2 FNYEAQ. The CDR3 consists of 15 residues. These data are taken from a study of early T cells in non-severe SARS-CoV-2 infection. As part of library construction, unique molecular identifiers were attached to individual cDNA molecules. TCRdb itself ran the 5' RACE reads through MiXCR, one entry per CDR3 protein. This sample has 30,000 to 40,000 distinct CDR3 sequences; over 6% occur once, and the top ten carry 10% to 15%.

The chain links TRBV7-6 to TRBJ2-7, with D perhaps matching TRBD1 (6 bases). Sequencing used whole blood, obtained at baseline. The clonotype originates from an adult who was a healthcare worker with PCR-confirmed SARS-CoV-2 infection or an uninfected control (not recorded which). CDR3 in amino acids: CASSLASTGDYEQYF. In DNA form, the CDR3 reads TGTGCCAGCAGCTTAGCGTCGACAGGAGACTACGAGCAGTACTTC.